This TCR beta chain came from a study of spatial heterogeneity in lung cancer. Regarding time point: sample taken at primary tumor resection. Without sorting, whole RNA was sequenced from tumor, nontumor lung or frozen PBMC. V lost 2 bases and J 8 bases, leaving 4 bases between the germline ends. CDR3 length: 11 residues. TCRdb passed the 5' RACE reads through MiXCR, listing each CDR3 protein once. The table has some 41,000 distinct CDR3 sequences, 6.8% seen once. This clonotype was detected many times. The gene calls are TRBV12-3 or TRBV12-4 and TRBJ2-1; D gene uncertain. Sequenced material: PBMCs, taken at surgery. The receptor was isolated from a female donor with early-stage non-small cell lung cancer. This CDR3 reads CASSLRDEQFF. The DNA for the CDR3 is TGTGCCAGCAGTTTAAGAGATGAGCAGTTCTTC.